This T cell receptor (beta chain) was identified during a study of shared clonotypes between healthy human individuals. Produced via immunoSEQ multiplex PCR; TCRdb's table is partial and in-frame only. Here the sample spans roughly 2.5 million clones, approximately 90% being singletons. This clone was picked up a small number of times. Other nucleotide sequences from this sample produce the same CDR3. The CDR3 contains 13 residues. Germline V gene data show CDR1 as SGHAT and CDR2 as FQNNGV. V lost 2 bases and J 1 base, leaving 5 bases between the germline ends. The sequence came from a man between 18 and 29 years old in good health. Sample: naive CD4+ T cells sorted from blood. Subset reported: CD45RA+ positively selected. The chain uses TRBV11-2 and TRBJ1-1; D remains ambiguous. The CDR3 here is CASSLQENTEAFF. The CDR3 DNA reads TGTGCCAGCAGCTTACAAGAGAACACTGAAGCTTTCTTT.